This passage covers 26 T cell receptor beta chains from one sample sequenced in a study of CD8 T cell repertoires and HIV-1 epitope variants. Their antigens are not known. Method: immunoSEQ multiplex PCR; TCRdb's copy keeps in-frame clones and lacks some. The table lists roughly 4,000 clones, approximately 70% of them singletons. The sample taken for sequencing was cultured CD8+ T cells derived from PBMCs. The receptors shown here come from a male donor with HIV.

This clone was observed a single time. The V call is TRBV6-4, the J call TRBJ1-6, with D hard to call. CDR3 length equals 18 residues. The V end was cut by 4 bases, the J end by 0 bases, with 16 bases between. The V gene's germline CDR1 is MRHNA and CDR2 SNTAGT. The CDR3 bases are TGTGCCAGCAGTGGAGAAGGTTCCGTTAGCTCCTATAATTCACCCCTCCACTTT. Its translation: CASSGEGSVSSYNSPLHF.

The V and J genes are TRBV5-4 and TRBJ1-1, with D hard to call. This CDR3 has 14 amino acids. The germline gives CDR1 SGHNT, CDR2 YYREEE (reference sequence). The V end lost 0 bases, the J end lost 1 base, and 7 bases lay between the germline ends. CDR3 residues: CASSLDSGNTEAFF. The CDR3, as DNA: TGTGCCAGCAGCTTGGACAGCGGGAACACTGAAGCTTTCTTT.

J is TRBJ2-5 and V is TRBV27; weak D call: TRBD2 (6 bases). The V end was cut by 7 bases, the J end by 1 base, with 10 bases between. There are 13 residues in the CDR3. Per the germline V gene, CDR1 is MNHEY and CDR2 is SMNVEV (reference sequence). Here the CDR3 reads CASKGGLQETQYF. CDR3 nucleotide sequence: TGTGCCAGCAAGGGAGGCCTCCAAGAGACCCAGTACTTC.

The chain joins TRBV7-8 to TRBJ2-3; a weak D match, TRBD1 (5 bases). The CDR3 has 14 amino acids. V was shortened by 6 bases and J by 1 base, with 11 bases between the two germline ends. The germline V gene encodes CDR1 SGHVS and CDR2 FQNEAQ. CDR3 amino acids: CASRGRAGTDTQYF. The CDR3 nucleotides read TGTGCCAGCAGAGGCAGGGCTGGCACAGATACGCAGTATTTT.

CDR3 nucleotides: TGTGCCAGCAGCATTCCCAACCTCTCTGGAAACACCATATATTTT. It specifies CASSIPNLSGNTIYF. This chain connects TRBV5-6 to TRBJ1-3; D remains ambiguous. The germline CDR1 and CDR2 sequences are SGHDT and YYEEEE. The V and J ends lost 4 bases and 0 bases respectively, with 11 bases between them. The CDR3 totals 15 residues.

The rearrangement joins TRBV5-1 to TRBJ1-3, with D possibly TRBD1 on 6 matching bases. CDR1 is SGHRS and CDR2 is YFSETQ in the germline V gene. Trimming pared 8 bases from V and 7 bases from J, leaving 16 bases between. The CDR3 is 13 residues long. The CDR3: CASRDTERNTIYF. The CDR3 DNA reads as TGCGCCAGTAGGGACACTGAAAGGAACACCATATATTTT.

A few counts support this clone. This chain uses TRBV25-1 with TRBJ1-2; D call uncertain. Trimming removed 6 bases at V and 4 bases at J, with 6 bases between. This CDR3 region has 11 residues. Germline CDR1 is MGHDK and CDR2 is SYGVNS. The CDR3 here is CASSGGYGYTF. The CDR3 DNA is TGTGCCAGCAGCGGAGGCTATGGCTACACCTTC.

In its sample, this clone is medium-sized. The chain carries TRBV13 and TRBJ2-1; D possibly matches TRBD1 or TRBD2 (6 bases each). V was shortened by 5 bases and J by 3 bases, with 17 bases between the two germline ends. This CDR3 comprises 16 residues. CDR1 is PRHDT and CDR2 is FYEKMQ in the germline V gene (reference sequence). CDR3 nucleotides: TGTGCCAGCAGCCCCCTCTCTGGGGGGCTCTACAATGAGCAGTTCTTC. Translating gives CASSPLSGGLYNEQFF.

This chain uses TRBV7-2 with TRBJ2-7, with a weak D call TRBD1 (5 bases). This CDR3 is built from 13 residues. The V gene's germline CDR1 is SGHTA and CDR2 FQGNSA. V shed 5 bases and J shed 4 bases, with 12 bases lying between them. This CDR3 reads CASSPGSLYEQYF. The CDR3 DNA follows: TGTGCCAGCAGCCCAGGGTCCCTGTACGAGCAGTACTTC.

By share of the sample, this clone is medium-sized (0.01 to 0.1%). The J gene is TRBJ2-7, the V gene TRBV28, with a possible D match to TRBD1 (6 bases). Germline V lookup: CDR1 MDHEN, CDR2 SYDVKM. The ends were cut back, 6 bases at V and 3 bases at J, with 12 bases in the middle. The CDR3 contains 13 residues. The CDR3 loop is CASSPPDSYEQYF. CDR3 DNA: TGTGCCAGCAGCCCCCCGGACAGCTACGAGCAGTACTTC. Full variable domain (outside the CDR3, taken from reference TRBV28 and TRBJ2-7): DVKVTQSSRYLVKRTGEKVFLECVQDMDHENMFWYRQDPGLGLRLIYFSYDVKMKEKGDIPEGYSVSREKKERFSLILESASTNQTSMYLCASSPPDSYEQYFGPGTRLTVT.

The chain combines TRBV28 with TRBJ1-5, with D uncertain. CDR1 and CDR2 from the germline V gene are MDHEN and SYDVKM. The CDR3 consists of 17 residues. Trimming pared 7 bases from V and 0 bases from J, leaving 19 bases between. The CDR3 loop is CASNSDAWPYSNQPQHF. The DNA of the CDR3 is TGTGCCAGCAATTCGGACGCCTGGCCCTATAGCAATCAGCCCCAGCATTTT. Full variable domain (outside the CDR3, taken from reference TRBV28 and TRBJ1-5): DVKVTQSSRYLVKRTGEKVFLECVQDMDHENMFWYRQDPGLGLRLIYFSYDVKMKEKGDIPEGYSVSREKKERFSLILESASTNQTSMYLCASNSDAWPYSNQPQHFGDGTRLSIL.

In this sample, this clone turned up a few times. The V call is TRBV27, the J call TRBJ1-1, with 8 bases identical to TRBD1. V was pared by 2 bases and J by 1 base, with 3 bases of the junction left unmatched. The CDR3 runs 15 residues. Germline CDR1 is MNHEY and CDR2 is SMNVEV (reference sequence). This chain's CDR3 is CASSLGGQGNTEAFF. Here the CDR3 DNA reads TGTGCCAGCAGTTTAGGAGGACAGGGGAACACTGAAGCTTTCTTT.

As to this clone: Other DNA sequences within the sample encode an identical CDR3. The gene calls are TRBV7-2 and TRBJ1-5; no clear D. This CDR3 comprises 13 residues. Germline-derived CDR1 and CDR2 are SGHTA and FQGNSA. Deletions cut 5 bases from V and 4 bases from J, with 9 bases between. As DNA, the CDR3 is TGTGCCAGCAGCCTTCGACCTAATCAGCCCCAGCATTTT. It is translated as CASSLRPNQPQHF.

The V call is TRBV28, the J call TRBJ2-2; D is undetermined. The germline V and J ends were trimmed by 8 bases and 6 bases, with 10 bases remaining between them. The CDR3 runs 12 residues. Germline values: CDR1 MDHEN, CDR2 SYDVKM. The CDR3 here is CASGLSAGELFF. The CDR3 nucleotides are TGTGCCAGCGGGTTGTCTGCCGGGGAGCTGTTTTTT. Full variable domain (rest looked up from reference TRBV28 and TRBJ2-2): DVKVTQSSRYLVKRTGEKVFLECVQDMDHENMFWYRQDPGLGLRLIYFSYDVKMKEKGDIPEGYSVSREKKERFSLILESASTNQTSMYLCASGLSAGELFFGEGSRLTVL.

On this clone itself: The same CDR3 is also encoded by other DNA sequences in this sample. The V gene is TRBV5-1, the J gene TRBJ2-2; D ambiguous. Per germline, CDR1 SGHRS and CDR2 YFSETQ. Trimming took 0 bases from V and 3 from J, leaving 9 bases between them. This CDR3 contains 15 residues. CDR3 nucleotide sequence: TGCGCCAGCAGCTTGGCCTTTCTAGACACCGGGGAGCTGTTTTTT. Translated, it gives CASSLAFLDTGELFF.

This clone is large by share. CDR3 residues: CASSLSQGTLSYEQYF. The CDR3 coding sequence is TGTGCCAGCAGTTTATCACAGGGAACCCTCTCCTACGAGCAGTACTTC. The chain couples TRBV27 to TRBJ2-7; D perhaps matches TRBD1 (6 bases). Trimming stripped 0 bases from V and 0 bases from J, with 12 bases between. Germline lookup yields CDR1 MNHEY and CDR2 SMNVEV (reference sequence). The CDR3 loop spans 16 amino acids.

This clone ranks as large. J is TRBJ1-1 and V is TRBV4-3; a weak D match, TRBD1 (5 bases). The CDR3 is 16 residues long. The V end was cut by 0 bases, the J end by 1 base, with 12 bases between. CDR1 and CDR2 (germline): LGHNA, YSLEER. The CDR3 spells CASSQDVGQGNTEAFF. CDR3 DNA: TGCGCCAGCAGCCAAGATGTTGGGCAGGGGAACACTGAAGCTTTCTTT.

The CDR3 DNA is TGTGCCAGCAGCTCCGGGCGGGACAGCTACGAGCAGTACTTC. Translated, it gives CASSSGRDSYEQYF. V usage is TRBV7-9 and J usage is TRBJ2-7, with D perhaps matching TRBD1 (7 bases). This CDR3 has 14 residues. V was clipped by 4 bases and J by 3 bases, with 13 bases between them. Germline values: CDR1 SEHNR, CDR2 FQNEAQ (reference sequence).

A few counts support this clone. The rearrangement uses TRBV6-6 and TRBJ2-5, with 12 bases aligning to TRBD1. Germline CDR1 is MNHNY and CDR2 is SVGAGI (reference sequence). This CDR3 has 16 residues. Trimming cost V 5 bases and J 5 bases; bases outside gene matches: 9. The CDR3 sequence: CASSQGQGAFSETQYF. The CDR3 DNA reads as TGTGCCAGCAGTCAGGGACAGGGGGCGTTTTCCGAGACCCAGTACTTC.

The rearrangement links TRBV18 to TRBJ1-2, with D perhaps matching TRBD1 (6 bases). The CDR3 sequence is 14 residues long. V was cut by 0 bases and J by 6 bases, with 11 bases left in between. Germline lookup yields CDR1 KGHSH and CDR2 LQKENI. CDR3 bases: TGTGCCAGCTCACCACCTCCAGGGGCGGATGGCTACACCTTC. Its protein product is CASSPPPGADGYTF.

The rearrangement links TRBV5-6 to TRBJ2-7; 7 bases map to TRBD1. Germline V gene sequence: CDR1 SGHDT, CDR2 YYEEEE. V shed 4 bases, J shed 0 bases, and the junction held 4 bases outside the gene matches. This CDR3 is built from 14 residues. CDR3 nucleotide sequence: TGTGCCAGCAGCCTGGGACAGCGCTCCTACGAGCAGTACTTC. Its protein product is CASSLGQRSYEQYF.

This clone was seen more than once but under ten times. The chain carries TRBV7-9 and TRBJ2-7; D uncertain. Germline CDR1 is SEHNR and CDR2 is FQNEAQ (reference sequence). Deletions cut 1 base from V and 1 base from J, with 8 bases between. There are 14 residues in the CDR3. The CDR3 DNA follows: TGTGCCAGCAGCTTAGGAGAAGGGTCCTACGAGCAGTACTTC. It codes for CASSLGEGSYEQYF.

This clone was picked up a small number of times. The rearrangement uses TRBV20-1 and TRBJ1-1; D unclear. The ends were cut back, 5 bases at V and 3 bases at J, with 7 bases in the middle. The CDR3 consists of 11 residues. Looked up from germline, CDR1 is DFQATT and CDR2 is SNEGSKA (reference sequence). The CDR3 bases are TGCAGTGCTCGAGCCCACACTGAAGCTTTCTTT. This encodes CSARAHTEAFF.

About this clone: Other DNA sequences in the same sample also yield this CDR3. The V gene is TRBV9, the J gene TRBJ1-4; the match to TRBD1 covers 8 bases. Germline V gene sequence: CDR1 SGDLS, CDR2 YYNGEE. This CDR3 is 13 amino acids long. After removal of 3 bases from V and 8 bases from J, the junction contained 3 bases not matched to a gene. CDR3 bases: TGTGCCAGCAGCGACACAGGGGGAGAAAAACTGTTTTTT. It codes for CASSDTGGEKLFF. The variable domain in full, completed from reference TRBV9 and TRBJ1-4, reads DSGVTQTPKHLITATGQRVTLRCSPRSGDLSVYWYQQSLDQGLQFLIQYYNGEERAKGNILERFSAQQFPDLHSELNLSSLELGDSALYFCASSDTGGEKLFFGSGTQLSVL.

This clone was seen a handful of times. The chain links TRBV5-8 to TRBJ2-7; 8 nucleotides line up with TRBD2. The CDR3 is made up of 13 amino acids. Per germline, CDR1 SGHTS and CDR2 YDEGEE. V was clipped by 0 bases and J by 9 bases; unmatched bases: 5. The CDR3 nucleotides read TGTGCCAGCAGCTTGGGGCGGGGGGCCAGGCAGTACTTC. Translation gives CASSLGRGARQYF.

This chain uses TRBV5-6 with TRBJ1-5; no firm D call. CDR3 length equals 13 residues. Germline assignment: CDR1 SGHDT and CDR2 YYEEEE. V gave up 0 bases and J gave up 4 bases, with 5 bases separating them. The CDR3 is CASSLGNNQPQHF. CDR3 DNA: TGTGCCAGCAGCTTGGGGAATAATCAGCCCCAGCATTTT.